Presented here are 26 T cell receptor beta chains from one specimen sequenced in a study of OX40 agonist ivuxolimab in advanced cancers. The method was immunoSEQ multiplex PCR; TCRdb's version includes in-frame clones alone and lacks a portion of them. The profile shows 50,000 to 65,000 clones, 81% of them singletons. Sequences were derived from CD4+ or CD8+ T cells sorted from blood, sampled in a trial of the OX40 agonist ivuxolimab. Every receptor here comes from an adult with an advanced solid tumor such as melanoma, head and neck, liver or kidney cancer.

J is TRBJ1-3 and V is TRBV5-8; 7 bases map to TRBD1. The CDR3 has 14 amino acids. The germline V gene encodes CDR1 SGHTS and CDR2 YDEGEE. Losses at the gene ends were 10 bases for V and 0 bases for J; bases not matched to a gene: 7. CDR3 bases: TGTGCCGGTACGGACAGGACCTCTGGAAACACCATATATTTT. Translating gives CAGTDRTSGNTIYF.

CDR3 protein: CASRRTGGEEKLFF. As DNA, the CDR3 is TGTGCCAGCAGGAGGACAGGGGGCGAAGAAAAACTGTTTTTT. The chain carries TRBV25-1 and TRBJ1-4; 11 bases fit TRBD1. This CDR3 is built from 14 residues. Germline V gene lookup returns CDR1 MGHDK and CDR2 SYGVNS. With V trimmed by 6 bases and J by 8 bases, 5 bases remained unmatched.

The J gene is TRBJ2-3, the V gene TRBV7-2; TRBD2 agrees at 8 bases. J lost 2 bases, V lost 6 bases, and 10 bases had no gene match. The CDR3 extends over 16 amino acids. The germline CDR1 and CDR2 sequences are SGHTA and FQGNSA. The DNA for the CDR3 is TGTGCCAGCAGGTCGGGGGGGTCGGTCACCACAGATACGCAGTATTTT. Protein: CASRSGGSVTTDTQYF.

V and J are TRBV19 and TRBJ1-6; perhaps TRBD1 as D (6 bases). The CDR3 totals 15 residues. CDR1 LNHDA and CDR2 SQIVND come from the germline V gene (reference sequence). Deletions cut 9 bases from V and 5 bases from J, with 17 bases between. CDR3 sequence reads: CASWGWGANNSPLHF. Written as DNA, the CDR3 is TGTGCCAGCTGGGGATGGGGGGCTAATAATTCACCCCTCCACTTT.

This rearrangement joins TRBV7-9 to TRBJ1-1; possibly TRBD1 for D (5 bases). The V gene lost 4 bases and the J gene lost 4 bases, with 10 bases spanning the gap. Germline V gene sequence: CDR1 SEHNR, CDR2 FQNEAQ (reference sequence). This CDR3 contains 13 residues. The CDR3 is CASSYRGFTEAFF. The DNA of the CDR3 is TGTGCCAGCAGCTATAGGGGTTTCACTGAAGCTTTCTTT.

The gene calls are TRBV5-1 and TRBJ2-7, with D possibly being TRBD1 or TRBD2 (5 bases each). The CDR3 is made up of 13 amino acids. Germline lookup yields CDR1 SGHRS and CDR2 YFSETQ. Trimming took 4 bases from V and 4 from J, leaving 12 bases between them. The CDR3 is CASSRDPLYEQYF. The CDR3 bases are TGCGCCAGCAGCCGGGACCCCTTGTACGAGCAGTACTTC.

This chain joins TRBV5-4 and TRBJ1-1; D might be TRBD1 (5 bases). Trimming removed 4 bases at V and 7 bases at J, with 11 bases between. Germline-derived CDR1 and CDR2 are SGHNT and YYREEE (reference sequence). This CDR3 contains 12 residues. The CDR3 protein is CASSVPGIEAFF. CDR3 bases: TGTGCCAGCAGCGTCCCAGGGATTGAAGCTTTCTTT.

This clone has just one count. Other DNA sequences from this sample encode an identical CDR3 as well. CDR3 residues: CSVEKWAAVAFF. DNA of the CDR3: TGCAGCGTTGAAAAGTGGGCAGCCGTGGCCTTCTTT. The chain uses TRBV29-1 and TRBJ1-1; no reliable D call. V dropped 2 bases and J dropped 14 bases, with 18 bases sitting between them. The germline V gene has CDR1 SQVTM and CDR2 ANQGSEA. CDR3 length: 12 amino acids.

The rearrangement joins TRBV30 to TRBJ1-6; 7 positions agree with TRBD1. V lost 2 bases, J lost 12 bases, and 7 bases stayed unmatched. This CDR3 contains 13 residues. Looked up from germline, CDR1 is GTSNPN and CDR2 is SVGIG (reference sequence). This chain's CDR3 is CAWSTGPGGPLHF. Written as DNA, the CDR3 is TGTGCCTGGAGTACGGGACCAGGGGGACCCCTCCACTTT.

V usage is TRBV7-2 and J usage is TRBJ2-2; D may be TRBD1 (6 bases). There are 16 residues in the CDR3. In germline, CDR1 is SGHTA, CDR2 FQGNSA. V was clipped by 4 bases and J by 5 bases, with 17 bases between them. The CDR3 DNA is TGTGCCAGCAGCTCCCGGACTCACACAGGGACCGGGGAGCTGTTTTTT. It specifies CASSSRTHTGTGELFF.

The V and J genes are TRBV7-3 and TRBJ2-5, with D possibly TRBD2 on 5 matching bases. The germline gives CDR1 SGHTA, CDR2 FQGTGA. Trimming stripped 4 bases from V and 5 bases from J, with 17 bases between. The CDR3 is made up of 15 amino acids. CDR3 sequence: CASSSRRGSWETQYF. The CDR3 DNA reads TGTGCCAGCAGCTCCCGCCGCGGGTCATGGGAGACCCAGTACTTC. The whole variable domain, remainder taken from reference TRBV7-3 and TRBJ2-5, is GAGVSQTPSNKVTEKGKYVELRCDPISGHTALYWYRQSLGQGPEFLIYFQGTGAADDSGLPNDRFFAVRPEGSVSTLKIQRTERGDSAVYLCASSSRRGSWETQYFGPGTRLLVL.

The V call is TRBV5-5, the J call TRBJ2-7; D uncertain. This CDR3 spans 14 amino acids. V was trimmed by 7 bases and J by 0 bases, leaving 14 bases between them. The germline gives CDR1 SGHKS, CDR2 YYEKEE (reference sequence). The CDR3 sequence is CASRPPGSSYEQYF. The CDR3 coding sequence is TGTGCCAGCCGACCCCCCGGCAGCTCCTACGAGCAGTACTTC.

The chain recombines TRBV7-2 with TRBJ2-7; the match to TRBD1 covers 7 bases. The germline V gene has CDR1 SGHTA and CDR2 FQGNSA. Trimming removed 3 bases from V and 1 base from J; junction bases left unmatched: 0. The CDR3 loop spans 13 amino acids. This chain's CDR3 is CASSFRGSYEQYF. The DNA for the CDR3 is TGTGCCAGCAGCTTCAGGGGGTCCTACGAGCAGTACTTC.

The chain uses TRBV30 and TRBJ1-6, with D maybe TRBD1 (6 bases). From germline, CDR1 is GTSNPN and CDR2 SVGIG (reference sequence). The CDR3 consists of 15 residues. V dropped 3 bases and J dropped 1 base, with 10 bases sitting between them. CDR3 protein: CAWREQGSYNSPLHF. In DNA form, the CDR3 reads TGTGCCTGGAGAGAACAGGGTTCCTATAATTCACCCCTCCACTTT. Looking up the rest from reference TRBV30 and TRBJ1-6 gives the full variable domain: SQTIHQWPATLVQPVGSPLSLECTVEGTSNPNLYWYRQAAGRGLQLLFYSVGIGQISSEVPQNLSASRPQDRQFILSSKKLLLSDSGFYLCAWREQGSYNSPLHFGNGTRLTVT.

This chain links TRBV4-2 with TRBJ1-1; D gene uncertain. V lost 0 bases and J 1 base, leaving 9 bases between the germline ends. Germline CDR1 LGHNA, CDR2 YNFKEQ. The CDR3 has 15 amino acids. The CDR3 spells CASSQEWRGNTEAFF. In DNA, the CDR3 is TGTGCCAGCAGCCAAGAGTGGCGGGGGAACACTGAAGCTTTCTTT.

This chain uses TRBV11-2 with TRBJ1-2, with 7 bases that match TRBD1. V gave up 4 bases and J gave up 8 bases; unmatched junction bases: 13. The CDR3 totals 15 residues. Germline V CDR1 and CDR2: SGHAT, FQNNGV. CDR3 sequence: CASSSRGTALGGYTF. The CDR3 DNA reads TGTGCCAGCAGCTCCAGGGGGACTGCCTTAGGAGGCTACACCTTC. Full variable domain (missing parts from reference TRBV11-2 and TRBJ1-2): EAGVAQSPRYKIIEKRQSVAFWCNPISGHATLYWYQQILGQGPKLLIQFQNNGVVDDSQLPKDRFSAERLKGVDSTLKIQPAKLEDSAVYLCASSSRGTALGGYTFGSGTRLTVV.

The chain employs TRBV2 and TRBJ2-7; D unresolved. Germline CDR1 SNHLY, CDR2 FYNNEI. The CDR3 consists of 15 residues. The V and J ends lost 4 bases and 0 bases respectively, with 13 bases between them. Here the CDR3 DNA reads TGTGCCAGCAGTGTTCGACTCCTCAGCTCCTACGAGCAGTACTTC. Residues: CASSVRLLSSYEQYF.

This clone was recorded at least ten times. The chain links TRBV7-2 to TRBJ2-7; D is uncertain. CDR3 length equals 12 residues. V was shortened by 5 bases and J by 6 bases, with 11 bases between the two germline ends. Germline V CDR1 and CDR2: SGHTA, FQGNSA. As DNA, the CDR3 is TGTGCCAGCAGCAGCCCCCTCCTCGAGCAGTACTTC. It yields the protein CASSSPLLEQYF.

The chain uses TRBV11-2 and TRBJ2-7, with 9 positions matching TRBD1. Looked up from germline, CDR1 is SGHAT and CDR2 is FQNNGV. CDR3 length equals 14 residues. The V segment lost 5 bases and the J segment 2 bases; nucleotides outside the gene matches: 4. The CDR3 sequence is CASSDNRGPYEQYF. The CDR3, as DNA: TGTGCCAGCAGCGACAACAGGGGGCCCTACGAGCAGTACTTC. The whole variable domain, remainder taken from reference TRBV11-2 and TRBJ2-7, is EAGVAQSPRYKIIEKRQSVAFWCNPISGHATLYWYQQILGQGPKLLIQFQNNGVVDDSQLPKDRFSAERLKGVDSTLKIQPAKLEDSAVYLCASSDNRGPYEQYFGPGTRLTVT.

This clone was seen a few times. V gene TRBV2 combines with J gene TRBJ2-7; weak D call: TRBD1 (5 bases). Germline V gene lookup returns CDR1 SNHLY and CDR2 FYNNEI. The CDR3 totals 12 residues. V gave up 7 bases and J gave up 6 bases, with 13 bases separating them. CDR3 protein: CASTKGLGEQYF. The CDR3 DNA sequence: TGTGCCAGCACTAAGGGGTTGGGCGAGCAGTACTTC.

The V gene is TRBV19, the J gene TRBJ2-1, with D uncertain. V lost 5 bases and J lost 9, with 14 bases in between. Germline CDR1 is LNHDA and CDR2 is SQIVND (reference sequence). The length of the CDR3 is 13 residues. CDR3 amino acids: CASSFEENGEQFF. For the CDR3, the DNA is TGTGCCAGTAGTTTCGAGGAAAACGGTGAGCAGTTCTTC.

The chain has TRBV27 and TRBJ1-4; TRBD1 aligns across 8 bases. Germline CDR1 and CDR2: MNHEY and SMNVEV (reference sequence). The length of the CDR3 is 14 residues. J gave up 5 bases and V 6 bases, and 5 bases lay outside the gene matches. The CDR3 loop is CASRLQGENEKLFF. DNA of the CDR3: TGTGCCAGCAGGCTACAGGGGGAAAATGAAAAACTGTTTTTT.

The J gene is TRBJ2-6, the V gene TRBV5-4; D may be TRBD2 (5 bases). V was pared by 4 bases and J by 6 bases, with 14 bases between. The germline V gene encodes CDR1 SGHNT and CDR2 YYREEE (reference sequence). The CDR3 consists of 15 residues. CDR3 DNA: TGTGCCAGCAGCCCGCCCGGGGTTGCGGCCAACGTCCTGACTTTC. As protein: CASSPPGVAANVLTF. Full variable domain (missing parts from reference TRBV5-4 and TRBJ2-6): ETGVTQSPTHLIKTRGQQVTLRCSSQSGHNTVSWYQQALGQGPQFIFQYYREEENGRGNFPPRFSGLQFPNYSSELNVNALELDDSALYLCASSPPGVAANVLTFGAGSRLTVL.

The rearrangement uses TRBV6-1 and TRBJ2-7; 7 bases fit TRBD1. Germline CDR1 is MNHNS and CDR2 is SASEGT. The CDR3 is 14 residues long. Germline trimming cut 4 bases from V and 2 bases from J; bases unmatched to any gene: 5. The CDR3 sequence is CASSGQTGTYEQYF. The DNA for the CDR3 is TGTGCCAGCAGTGGCCAGACAGGGACCTACGAGCAGTACTTC.

J is TRBJ1-1 and V is TRBV30; no reliable D call. The CDR3 runs 13 residues. Germline CDR1 GTSNPN, CDR2 SVGIG (reference sequence). Trimming pared 2 bases from V and 0 bases from J, leaving 7 bases between. CDR3 loop: CAWSFGVNTEAFF. CDR3 DNA sequence: TGTGCCTGGAGTTTCGGTGTGAACACTGAAGCTTTCTTT.

The rearrangement uses TRBV19 and TRBJ1-6; the D is unclear. This CDR3 is 12 amino acids long. CDR1 LNHDA and CDR2 SQIVND come from the germline V gene (reference sequence). V lost 9 bases and J lost 8, with 11 bases in between. The chain's CDR3 is CARRREDSPLHF. The CDR3 region has the DNA TGTGCCAGGCGACGGGAGGATTCACCCCTCCACTTT.